This TCR beta chain was sequenced for a study of OX40 agonist ivuxolimab in advanced cancers. At the level of the study: Patients treated during dose escalation were battling hepatocellular carcinoma, melanoma, renal cell or head and neck cancer.

Whole-study findings and limits: What antigens the expanded peripheral T cells recognized was never established. Averaged across samples, CD8+ T cells carried more expanded clones than CD4+ did.

TCRdb's copy holds only in-frame clones and misses some; the assay was immunoSEQ multiplex PCR. This table holds around 72,000 clones, approximately 89% found once. There are a few counts of this clone. Its antigen is unknown. Germline loops: CDR1 LNHDA, CDR2 SQIVND (reference sequence). The CDR3 runs 14 residues. V lost 6 bases, J lost 4 bases, and 15 bases lay in between. The chain uses TRBV19 and TRBJ1-1; no clear D gene. The TCR was taken from an adult with an advanced solid tumor such as melanoma, head and neck, liver or kidney cancer. The specimen was CD4+ or CD8+ T cells sorted from blood, collected in a trial of the OX40 agonist ivuxolimab. The CDR3 nucleotides are TGTGCCAGTAGCCATAGACGAACCGTCACTGAAGCTTTCTTT. Its protein is CASSHRRTVTEAFF.